Each of the 24 T cell receptor beta chains below was sequenced from the same sample in a study of identical twins. TCRdb re-called the 5' RACE reads with MiXCR, one entry per CDR3 protein. The sample has more than 200,000 distinct CDR3 sequences, about 14% seen once. The sample taken for sequencing was memory (CD45RO+) T cells sorted from blood. These receptors all come from a young woman in good health.

DNA for the CDR3: TGTGCCAGCAGTTTTATAGGCAGCACTGAAGCTTTCTTT. This translates into CASSFIGSTEAFF. J is TRBJ1-1 and V is TRBV27, with D unresolved. Germline V gene sequence: CDR1 MNHEY, CDR2 SMNVEV (reference sequence). Deletions cut 3 bases from V and 4 bases from J, with 9 bases between. This CDR3 spans 13 amino acids.

The chain combines TRBV6-2 or TRBV6-3 with TRBJ2-3; TRBD2 matches at 8 bases. The CDR3 is 11 residues long. Germline CDR1 and CDR2: MNHEY and SVGEGT. J lost 10 bases, V lost 6 bases, and 3 bases had no gene match. As DNA, the CDR3 is TGTGCCAGCAGAACTAGCGGTCCGCAGTATTTT. Translating gives CASRTSGPQYF.

The gene calls are TRBV18 and TRBJ2-1; 10 nucleotides match TRBD2. Unmatched junction bases numbered 6, after V lost 6 bases and J lost 4 bases. The CDR3 length is 15 residues. Germline V gene sequence: CDR1 KGHSH, CDR2 LQKENI. CDR3 loop: CASSPLAGEYNEQFF. The DNA of the CDR3 is TGTGCCAGCTCGCCCCTAGCGGGAGAATACAATGAGCAGTTCTTC.

The chain has TRBV10-3 and TRBJ2-7; D not certain. This CDR3 comprises 13 residues. Trimming cost V 5 bases and J 0 bases, with 8 bases left between them. The germline V gene has CDR1 ENHRY and CDR2 SYGVKD. The CDR3 DNA is TGTGCCATCAGTACGGTACCCTCCTACGAGCAGTACTTC. Translated: CAISTVPSYEQYF.

This clonotype has only a few counts. The V and J genes are TRBV10-1 and TRBJ2-1; 10 bases fit TRBD1. V lost 10 bases and J lost 6; bases outside the gene matches: 12. CDR3 length: 15 residues. CDR1 and CDR2 from the germline V gene are WNHNN and SYGVQD (reference sequence). CDR3 amino acids: CATQAGTGDSNEQFF. The CDR3 DNA follows: TGCGCCACCCAAGCCGGGACAGGGGATTCCAATGAGCAGTTCTTC.

The chain is built from TRBV6-2 or TRBV6-3 and TRBJ2-6; possibly TRBD1 for D (5 bases). The CDR3 runs 19 residues. The ends were cut back, 3 bases at V and 0 bases at J, with 18 bases in the middle. The germline CDR1 and CDR2 sequences are MNHEY and SVGEGT. CDR3 coding DNA: TGTGCCAGCAGTTATAGTCGGACACAAGTATTCTCTGGGGCCAACGTCCTGACTTTC. This sequence encodes CASSYSRTQVFSGANVLTF.

The chain employs TRBV6-5 and TRBJ2-3; D is unresolved. The ends were cut back, 0 bases at V and 4 bases at J, with 11 bases in the middle. CDR1 and CDR2 from the germline V gene are MNHEY and SVGAGI. There are 15 residues in the CDR3. CDR3 DNA sequence: TGTGCCAGCAGTTACTCTTTACTCGGACCAGATACGCAGTATTTT. Translation gives CASSYSLLGPDTQYF.

The chain recombines TRBV10-1 with TRBJ2-1; possibly TRBD1 for D (6 bases). The CDR3 is 14 amino acids. CDR1 WNHNN and CDR2 SYGVQD come from the germline V gene (reference sequence). V was clipped by 8 bases and J by 2 bases, with 13 bases between them. The CDR3 protein is CASGTGDTYNEQFF. CDR3 nucleotides: TGCGCCAGCGGGACCGGGGACACCTACAATGAGCAGTTCTTC.

This clonotype was seen only a few times. The V and J genes are TRBV15 and TRBJ1-6; D unclear. The CDR3 contains 15 residues. Trimming stripped 3 bases from V and 7 bases from J, with 13 bases between. CDR1 is LNHNV and CDR2 is YYDKDF in the germline V gene (reference sequence). The CDR3 DNA sequence: TGTGCCACCAGCAGGGGCCGGGCCCAAAATTCACCCCTCCACTTT. This sequence encodes CATSRGRAQNSPLHF.

The sample holds many counts of this clonotype. The gene calls are TRBV10-3 and TRBJ2-7, with 11 bases identical to TRBD1. Per germline, CDR1 ENHRY and CDR2 SYGVKD. The CDR3 runs 16 residues. Unmatched junction bases numbered 7, after V lost 6 bases and J lost 0 bases. In DNA form, the CDR3 reads TGTGCCATCAGCGCTCCGGGGACAGGGGGCTCCTACGAGCAGTACTTC. Translating gives CAISAPGTGGSYEQYF.

This clonotype came up a few times. V is TRBV4-3 and J is TRBJ2-1; weak D call: TRBD1 (6 bases). The CDR3 sequence is 17 residues long. The V and J ends lost 0 bases and 3 bases respectively, with 15 bases between them. Per germline, CDR1 LGHNA and CDR2 YSLEER. CDR3 protein: CASSQDLEGQSYNEQFF. The CDR3 DNA reads TGCGCCAGCAGCCAAGATCTTGAGGGACAAAGCTACAATGAGCAGTTCTTC.

Only a few counts were recorded for this clonotype. The chain carries TRBV7-2 and TRBJ2-1; D gene unclear. Germline values: CDR1 SGHTA, CDR2 FQGNSA. Deletions cut 6 bases from V and 10 bases from J, with 10 bases between. The CDR3 runs 11 residues. The CDR3 here is CASRQSSEQFF. The CDR3 nucleotides read TGTGCCAGCAGACAAAGTTCCGAGCAGTTCTTC. The variable domain in full, completed from reference TRBV7-2 and TRBJ2-1, reads GAGVSQSPSNKVTEKGKDVELRCDPISGHTALYWYRQSLGQGLEFLIYFQGNSAPDKSGLPSDRFSAERTGGSVSTLTIQRTQQEDSAVYLCASRQSSEQFFGPGTRLTVL.

In its sample, this clonotype was seen a few times. The CDR3 coding sequence is TGTGCCAGCAGCCAAGACTTGGGGGGCACTGATGATACGCAGTATTTT. Protein: CASSQDLGGTDDTQYF. The chain couples TRBV14 to TRBJ2-3; possibly TRBD1 or TRBD2 for D (6 bases each). The CDR3 is 16 amino acids. Trimming took 0 bases from V and 6 from J, leaving 16 bases between them. Per germline, CDR1 SGHDN and CDR2 FVKESK.

V is TRBV7-2 and J is TRBJ1-2, with D hard to call. Germline CDR1 is SGHTA and CDR2 is FQGNSA. This CDR3 contains 14 residues. With 0 bases removed from V and 4 bases from J, the gap between germline ends came to 9 bases. The CDR3 sequence: CASSLARPPYGYTF. CDR3 in DNA: TGTGCCAGCAGCTTAGCGCGGCCACCCTATGGCTACACCTTC.

The chain carries TRBV5-1 and TRBJ2-3; D remains ambiguous. Per germline, CDR1 SGHRS and CDR2 YFSETQ. Deletions cut 0 bases from V and 5 bases from J, with 13 bases between. The CDR3 has 15 residues. The CDR3: CASSLEQDGVDTQYF. The DNA for the CDR3 is TGCGCCAGCAGCTTGGAGCAGGATGGGGTAGATACGCAGTATTTT.

The genes are TRBV12-3 or TRBV12-4 and TRBJ2-2, with 7 bases identical to TRBD1. There are 15 residues in the CDR3. With V trimmed by 6 bases and J by 4 bases, 8 bases remained unmatched. CDR3 in amino acids: CASSNRDRPTGELFF. CDR3 in DNA: TGTGCCAGCAGCAACCGGGACAGACCCACCGGGGAGCTGTTTTTT.

A few counts support this clonotype. V usage is TRBV12-3 or TRBV12-4 and J usage is TRBJ1-2; D is undetermined. The CDR3 runs 13 residues. V lost 5 bases, J lost 7 bases, and 14 bases lay in between. The CDR3 DNA is TGTGCCAGCAGTCCCCTGCGGGTGGGTGGCTACACCTTC. Translation gives CASSPLRVGGYTF.

This clonotype has more than one count but fewer than ten. J is TRBJ2-1 and V is TRBV6-2 or TRBV6-3; 13 nucleotides match TRBD2. This CDR3 has 15 amino acids. Germline V CDR1 and CDR2: MNHEY, SVGEGT. Germline trimming cut 7 bases from V and 8 bases from J; bases unmatched to any gene: 8. The CDR3 DNA follows: TGTGCCAGCATGTTCTGGACTAGCGGGGGATATGAGCAGTTCTTC. Translating it yields CASMFWTSGGYEQFF.

V is TRBV6-1 and J is TRBJ2-1; 9 positions match TRBD2. J lost 5 bases, V lost 6 bases, and 11 bases had no gene match. The CDR3 contains 16 residues. Per germline, CDR1 MNHNS and CDR2 SASEGT. For the CDR3, the DNA is TGTGCCAGCAGCGACTTAGCGGGAGCCCTCCACAATGAGCAGTTCTTC. As protein: CASSDLAGALHNEQFF.

The chain joins TRBV10-3 to TRBJ1-6; D not resolved. With 0 bases removed from V and 12 bases from J, the gap between germline ends came to 9 bases. Per the germline V gene, CDR1 is ENHRY and CDR2 is SYGVKD. The CDR3 length is 13 residues. The CDR3 sequence is CAISESWTGPLHF. The CDR3 nucleotides read TGTGCCATCAGTGAGTCCTGGACGGGACCCCTCCACTTT.

This clonotype was seen only a few times. The gene calls are TRBV5-1 and TRBJ2-7; 9 positions agree with TRBD2. There are 14 residues in the CDR3. CDR1 SGHRS and CDR2 YFSETQ come from the germline V gene. The trim removed 5 bases at V and 6 bases at J, leaving 9 bases unmatched. CDR3 sequence reads: CASSPGTSFSEQYF. CDR3 nucleotide sequence: TGCGCCAGCAGTCCCGGGACTAGCTTTAGCGAGCAGTACTTC.

This chain joins TRBV27 and TRBJ2-1; 16 bases match TRBD2. Germline CDR1 reads MNHEY; CDR2 reads SMNVEV (reference sequence). CDR3 length: 16 amino acids. Unmatched junction bases numbered 11, after V lost 4 bases and J lost 14 bases. CDR3 in DNA: TGTGCCAGCAGTTCCCTGGGGACTAGCGGGAGGGCCACTAAGTTCTTC. It codes for CASSSLGTSGRATKFF.

This clonotype was seen more than once but under ten times. The V and J genes are TRBV5-1 and TRBJ2-3; D is unclear. This CDR3 has 15 amino acids. Per germline, CDR1 SGHRS and CDR2 YFSETQ. V lost 4 bases and J 0 bases, leaving 12 bases between the germline ends. CDR3 nucleotide sequence: TGCGCCAGCAGCACCGGACCGGGCAGCACAGATACGCAGTATTTT. This sequence encodes CASSTGPGSTDTQYF.

The rearrangement uses TRBV6-1 and TRBJ1-4; 7 nucleotides match TRBD1. This CDR3 comprises 15 residues. Germline trimming cut 6 bases from V and 4 bases from J; bases unmatched to any gene: 8. CDR1 and CDR2 from the germline V gene are MNHNS and SASEGT. For the CDR3, the DNA is TGTGCCAGCAGAGCCCGACAGGGAATTAATGAAAAACTGTTTTTT. Translating gives CASRARQGINEKLFF.